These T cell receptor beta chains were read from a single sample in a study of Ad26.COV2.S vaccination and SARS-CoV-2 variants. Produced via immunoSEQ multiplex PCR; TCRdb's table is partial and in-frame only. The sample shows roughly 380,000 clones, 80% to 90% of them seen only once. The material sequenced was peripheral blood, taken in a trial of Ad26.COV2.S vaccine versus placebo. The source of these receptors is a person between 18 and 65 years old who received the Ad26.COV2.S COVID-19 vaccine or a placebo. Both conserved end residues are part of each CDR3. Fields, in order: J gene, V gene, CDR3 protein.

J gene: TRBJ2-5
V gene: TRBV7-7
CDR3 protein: CASSSGTGGQETQYF

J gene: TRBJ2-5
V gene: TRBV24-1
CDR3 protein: CATSEGYQETQYF

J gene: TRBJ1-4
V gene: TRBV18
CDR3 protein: CASSPRGTLNEKLFF

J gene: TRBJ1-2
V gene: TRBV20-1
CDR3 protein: CSVRGAGYTF

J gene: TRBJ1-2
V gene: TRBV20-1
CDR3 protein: CSARGYRGYTF

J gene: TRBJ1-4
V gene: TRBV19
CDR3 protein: CASSMWTGMREKLFF

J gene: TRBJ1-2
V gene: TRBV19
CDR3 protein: CASSIGSTYGYTF

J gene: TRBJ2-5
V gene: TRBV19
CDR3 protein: CARGPRETQYF

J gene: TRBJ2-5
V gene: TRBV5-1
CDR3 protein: CASRSGGQETQYF

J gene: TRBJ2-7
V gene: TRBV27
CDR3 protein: CASNSLRQGGSYEQYF

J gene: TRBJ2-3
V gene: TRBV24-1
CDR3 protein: CATSSRGGHDTQYF

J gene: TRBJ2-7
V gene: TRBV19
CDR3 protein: CASSITARGSNEQYF

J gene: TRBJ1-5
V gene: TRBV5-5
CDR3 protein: CASSLKVSNQPQHF

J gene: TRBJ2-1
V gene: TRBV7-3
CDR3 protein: CASSLPGGSGGLSSYNEQFF

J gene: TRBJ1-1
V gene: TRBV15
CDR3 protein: CATSSQGGTEAFF